Below, 26 T cell receptor beta chains from the same sample are listed, as sequenced in a study of response to subunit inactivated influenza vaccine. From the RT-PCR reads, TCRdb called clonotypes with MiXCR, one entry per CDR3 protein. The sample consists of around 200,000 distinct CDR3 sequences, around 8.8% of them appearing once. The sample consisted of non-naive T cells sorted from PBMCs, taken on the day of vaccination. These receptors all stem from a man in his forties or fifties who received an inactivated influenza vaccine.

The sample holds a few counts of this clonotype. The rearrangement links TRBV20-1 to TRBJ2-3, with a tentative D call TRBD1 (5 bases). Trimming pared 7 bases from V and 1 base from J, leaving 12 bases between. CDR3 length: 13 residues. Germline V CDR1 and CDR2: DFQATT, SNEGSKA (reference sequence). CDR3 protein: CSGKGVGTDTQYF. CDR3 nucleotides: TGCAGTGGTAAAGGGGTGGGCACAGATACGCAGTATTTT.

The V and J genes are TRBV3-1 and TRBJ2-5; 7 bases fit TRBD2. Trimming took 2 bases from V and 0 from J; bases not matched to a gene: 6. Per the germline V gene, CDR1 is LGHDT and CDR2 is YNNKEL (reference sequence). The CDR3 has 16 residues. In DNA, the CDR3 is TGTGCCAGCAGCCAAAGGCTAGCGGTCTACCAAGAGACCCAGTACTTC. Its translation: CASSQRLAVYQETQYF.

The sample holds many counts of this clonotype. The chain recombines TRBV7-6 with TRBJ2-5, with D uncertain. The CDR3 contains 12 residues. V lost 5 bases and J lost 0, with 4 bases in between. Germline CDR1 reads SGHVS; CDR2 reads FNYEAQ. CDR3 protein: CASSPNQETQYF. CDR3 in DNA: TGTGCCAGCAGCCCCAACCAAGAGACCCAGTACTTC.

In its sample, this clonotype was seen many times. The chain combines TRBV11-2 with TRBJ1-1; no firm D call. The CDR3 is 13 amino acids. In germline, CDR1 is SGHAT, CDR2 FQNNGV. V was shortened by 4 bases and J by 5 bases, with 11 bases between the two germline ends. The CDR3 DNA is TGTGCCAGCAGCTCGGGTTTGTTTACTGAAGCTTTCTTT. Translated: CASSSGLFTEAFF.

This clonotype was detected ten times or more. This rearrangement joins TRBV7-2 to TRBJ2-3; the D is unclear. V lost 5 bases, J lost 10 bases, and 16 bases lay in between. This CDR3 has 13 amino acids. CDR1 is SGHTA and CDR2 is FQGNSA in the germline V gene. The DNA for the CDR3 is TGTGCCAGCAGCCCCGGACGGGCCGGTGCGCAGTATTTT. The encoded protein is CASSPGRAGAQYF.

This chain joins TRBV2 and TRBJ2-1; D remains ambiguous. Between the trimmed V and J ends, which lost 10 bases and 9 bases, there was a span of 13 bases. The CDR3 has 11 amino acids. CDR1 and CDR2 from the germline V gene are SNHLY and FYNNEI. The CDR3 nucleotides read TGTGCCACTTTTTCCTTTGTTGAGCAGTTCTTC. Its translation is CATFSFVEQFF. The full variable domain, completed using reference TRBV2 and TRBJ2-1, is EPEVTQTPSHQVTQMGQEVILRCVPISNHLYFYWYRQILGQKVEFLVSFYNNEISEKSEIFDDQFSVERPDGSNFTLKIRSTKLEDSAMYFCATFSFVEQFFGPGTRLTVL.

The CDR3 bases are TGTGCCAGCAGCGTAGGTCCAGGGGAGGCCTACGAGCAGTACTTC. Protein sequence: CASSVGPGEAYEQYF. The genes are TRBV9 and TRBJ2-7, with D perhaps TRBD1 or TRBD2 (6 bases each). V was cut by 0 bases and J by 2 bases, with 12 bases left in between. The CDR3 is 15 residues long. Per the germline V gene, CDR1 is SGDLS and CDR2 is YYNGEE. The full variable domain, completed using reference TRBV9 and TRBJ2-7, is DSGVTQTPKHLITATGQRVTLRCSPRSGDLSVYWYQQSLDQGLQFLIQYYNGEERAKGNILERFSAQQFPDLHSELNLSSLELGDSALYFCASSVGPGEAYEQYFGPGTRLTVT.

This clonotype was counted many times. V and J are TRBV29-1 and TRBJ1-2; the D gene is possibly TRBD1 (6 bases). Germline CDR1 and CDR2: SQVTM and ANQGSEA. CDR3 length: 12 residues. The V gene lost 3 bases and the J gene lost 4 bases, with 9 bases spanning the gap. The CDR3 bases are TGCAGCGTTGAGGGGGCAGGCTATGGCTACACCTTC. Amino acids: CSVEGAGYGYTF.

This clonotype was seen ten or more times. This chain joins TRBV12-3 or TRBV12-4 and TRBJ2-7, with 13 bases matching TRBD2. V was pared by 6 bases and J by 1 base, with 12 bases of the junction left unmatched. The CDR3 loop spans 18 amino acids. CDR3 loop: CASRPGLAGSFTSYEQYF. The CDR3, as DNA: TGTGCCAGCAGACCGGGACTAGCGGGGTCCTTCACATCCTACGAGCAGTACTTC.

This clonotype was seen a handful of times. The chain joins TRBV20-1 to TRBJ1-1, with 11 positions matching TRBD1. Germline lookup yields CDR1 DFQATT and CDR2 SNEGSKA (reference sequence). Unmatched junction bases numbered 13, after V lost 4 bases and J lost 3 bases. The CDR3 covers 17 residues. The DNA for the CDR3 is TGCAGTGCTAATCGGGACAGGGGGAGTATAGTATACACTGAAGCTTTCTTT. Protein: CSANRDRGSIVYTEAFF.

There are a few counts of this clonotype. The chain employs TRBV6-2 or TRBV6-3 and TRBJ1-5; possibly TRBD1 for D (5 bases). The germline V gene encodes CDR1 MNHEY and CDR2 SVGEGT. Trimming removed 0 bases at V and 11 bases at J, with 14 bases between. The CDR3 totals 14 residues. The CDR3 sequence: CASSYSMGPRAQHF. DNA for the CDR3: TGTGCCAGCAGTTACTCGATGGGCCCCAGGGCCCAGCATTTT.

This clonotype was counted between two and nine times. The V and J genes are TRBV24-1 and TRBJ1-2, with D perhaps matching TRBD1 (5 bases). V was clipped by 3 bases and J by 4 bases, with 11 bases between them. Per the germline V gene, CDR1 is KGHDR and CDR2 is SFDVKD. This CDR3 spans 14 amino acids. CDR3 sequence reads: CATSDIDRIYGYTF. In nucleotides, the CDR3 is TGTGCCACCAGTGATATCGACAGAATCTATGGCTACACCTTC.

This clonotype was recorded at least ten times. J is TRBJ2-3 and V is TRBV20-1; 9 bases line up with TRBD1. Trimming cost V 5 bases and J 2 bases; bases outside gene matches: 8. The CDR3 contains 15 residues. Per the germline V gene, CDR1 is DFQATT and CDR2 is SNEGSKA (reference sequence). This chain's CDR3 is CSARGDRDYTDTQYF. CDR3 nucleotides: TGCAGTGCTCGCGGGGACAGGGATTACACAGATACGCAGTATTTT.

V usage is TRBV10-3 and J usage is TRBJ2-5; TRBD1 might be the D (6 bases). Germline V lookup: CDR1 ENHRY, CDR2 SYGVKD. The CDR3 extends over 14 amino acids. The V end lost 6 bases, the J end lost 5 bases, and 16 bases lay between the germline ends. CDR3 protein: CAIRQQGPTETQYF. As DNA, the CDR3 is TGTGCCATCAGACAACAGGGACCTACGGAGACCCAGTACTTC.

In its sample, this clonotype was seen a few times. CDR3 in DNA: TGCAGCGCTTCCGGGCGGGAGAGGACGAAGACCCAGTACTTC. Translation gives CSASGRERTKTQYF. The V and J genes are TRBV29-1 and TRBJ2-5; TRBD2 matches 7 bases. V lost 7 bases to trimming and J lost 6 bases; unmatched junction nucleotides: 14. CDR3 length equals 14 residues. Germline values: CDR1 SQVTM, CDR2 ANQGSEA.

The chain uses TRBV11-2 and TRBJ2-7; D gene uncertain. The CDR3 consists of 14 residues. Germline CDR1 and CDR2: SGHAT and FQNNGV. V was clipped by 5 bases and J by 2 bases, with 13 bases between them. The CDR3 loop reads CASSRPRMPYEQYF. Written as DNA, the CDR3 is TGTGCCAGCAGCCGGCCCCGCATGCCCTACGAGCAGTACTTC.

This clonotype was picked up a small number of times. The chain is built from TRBV5-1 and TRBJ2-7, with TRBD2 matching over 8 bases. Germline V gene sequence: CDR1 SGHRS, CDR2 YFSETQ. Germline trimming cut 0 bases from V and 6 bases from J; bases unmatched to any gene: 5. The CDR3 spans 14 residues. CDR3 in amino acids: CASSLEGLVGEQYF. CDR3 DNA: TGCGCCAGCAGCTTGGAGGGACTAGTAGGCGAGCAGTACTTC.

The chain is built from TRBV5-6 and TRBJ2-5; D is unresolved. The CDR3 has 12 residues. Germline V CDR1 and CDR2: SGHDT, YYEEEE. The V gene lost 5 bases and the J gene lost 5 bases, with 10 bases spanning the gap. The CDR3 spells CASSTLRETQYF. CDR3 bases: TGTGCCAGCAGTACGCTCCGGGAGACCCAGTACTTC.

This chain joins TRBV14 and TRBJ1-2, with a weak D call TRBD1 (6 bases). In germline, CDR1 is SGHDN, CDR2 FVKESK. This CDR3 comprises 15 residues. With 0 bases removed from V and 2 bases from J, the gap between germline ends came to 10 bases. The CDR3 DNA follows: TGTGCCAGCAGCCAAGATTCCAGGGGAAACTATGGCTACACCTTC. This translates into CASSQDSRGNYGYTF.

This clonotype was counted between two and nine times. The V call is TRBV7-3, the J call TRBJ2-3; TRBD2 aligns across 7 bases. Germline V lookup: CDR1 SGHTA, CDR2 FQGTGA. Trimming took 0 bases from V and 4 from J; bases not matched to a gene: 4. The CDR3 runs to 15 residues. The chain's CDR3 is CASSLTRETADTQYF. DNA for the CDR3: TGTGCCAGCAGCTTAACGCGGGAGACAGCAGATACGCAGTATTTT.

This clonotype was seen more than once but under ten times. CDR3 region: CASSEIGGDEQYF. In DNA form, the CDR3 reads TGTGCCAGCAGTGAAATCGGTGGGGACGAGCAGTACTTC. The chain is built from TRBV2 and TRBJ2-7; D remains ambiguous. The germline CDR1 and CDR2 sequences are SNHLY and FYNNEI. The CDR3 runs 13 residues. Trimming removed 2 bases at V and 5 bases at J, with 10 bases between.

At least ten counts were recorded for this clonotype. This CDR3 reads CASSVNSGDGGYTF. The CDR3 DNA is TGTGCCAGCAGCGTTAATTCGGGTGACGGCGGCTACACCTTC. The chain employs TRBV7-2 and TRBJ1-2; D uncertain. The V end was cut by 5 bases, the J end by 8 bases, with 18 bases between. The CDR3 runs to 14 residues. The germline gives CDR1 SGHTA, CDR2 FQGNSA.

This clonotype was counted ten times or more. DNA for the CDR3: TGTGCCAGCAGCTCGACAGGGGGGACCTACGAGCAGTACTTC. Encoded protein: CASSSTGGTYEQYF. The chain recombines TRBV28 with TRBJ2-7; 9 positions agree with TRBD1. Germline CDR1 and CDR2: MDHEN and SYDVKM. The CDR3 spans 14 residues. V lost 6 bases, J lost 2 bases, and 5 bases stayed unmatched.

This clonotype showed up many times. V gene TRBV24-1 combines with J gene TRBJ2-1; 12 bases match TRBD2. Per the germline V gene, CDR1 is KGHDR and CDR2 is SFDVKD. Trimming removed 1 base from V and 8 bases from J; junction bases left unmatched: 5. The CDR3 has 16 residues. The CDR3 DNA sequence: TGTGCCACCAGTGATTTCGTGACTAGCGGGAGACATGAGCAGTTCTTC. This encodes CATSDFVTSGRHEQFF.

The chain combines TRBV6-5 with TRBJ2-1; 8 bases map to TRBD2. CDR3 length: 14 residues. The ends lost 1 base at V and 7 bases at J; junction bases unmatched: 3. Germline V gene lookup returns CDR1 MNHEY and CDR2 SVGAGI. DNA of the CDR3: TGTGCCAGCAGTTACTTCAGCGGGGGTAATGAGCAGTTCTTC. Translation gives CASSYFSGGNEQFF.

This clonotype was detected many times. The rearrangement uses TRBV20-1 and TRBJ2-5, with D unresolved. The CDR3 loop spans 12 amino acids. The germline CDR1 and CDR2 sequences are DFQATT and SNEGSKA (reference sequence). Trimming left V 2 bases short and J 4 bases short, with 8 bases between. CDR3 nucleotide sequence: TGCAGTGCTAGAATTGGCGTAGAGACCCAGTACTTC. It translates to CSARIGVETQYF.